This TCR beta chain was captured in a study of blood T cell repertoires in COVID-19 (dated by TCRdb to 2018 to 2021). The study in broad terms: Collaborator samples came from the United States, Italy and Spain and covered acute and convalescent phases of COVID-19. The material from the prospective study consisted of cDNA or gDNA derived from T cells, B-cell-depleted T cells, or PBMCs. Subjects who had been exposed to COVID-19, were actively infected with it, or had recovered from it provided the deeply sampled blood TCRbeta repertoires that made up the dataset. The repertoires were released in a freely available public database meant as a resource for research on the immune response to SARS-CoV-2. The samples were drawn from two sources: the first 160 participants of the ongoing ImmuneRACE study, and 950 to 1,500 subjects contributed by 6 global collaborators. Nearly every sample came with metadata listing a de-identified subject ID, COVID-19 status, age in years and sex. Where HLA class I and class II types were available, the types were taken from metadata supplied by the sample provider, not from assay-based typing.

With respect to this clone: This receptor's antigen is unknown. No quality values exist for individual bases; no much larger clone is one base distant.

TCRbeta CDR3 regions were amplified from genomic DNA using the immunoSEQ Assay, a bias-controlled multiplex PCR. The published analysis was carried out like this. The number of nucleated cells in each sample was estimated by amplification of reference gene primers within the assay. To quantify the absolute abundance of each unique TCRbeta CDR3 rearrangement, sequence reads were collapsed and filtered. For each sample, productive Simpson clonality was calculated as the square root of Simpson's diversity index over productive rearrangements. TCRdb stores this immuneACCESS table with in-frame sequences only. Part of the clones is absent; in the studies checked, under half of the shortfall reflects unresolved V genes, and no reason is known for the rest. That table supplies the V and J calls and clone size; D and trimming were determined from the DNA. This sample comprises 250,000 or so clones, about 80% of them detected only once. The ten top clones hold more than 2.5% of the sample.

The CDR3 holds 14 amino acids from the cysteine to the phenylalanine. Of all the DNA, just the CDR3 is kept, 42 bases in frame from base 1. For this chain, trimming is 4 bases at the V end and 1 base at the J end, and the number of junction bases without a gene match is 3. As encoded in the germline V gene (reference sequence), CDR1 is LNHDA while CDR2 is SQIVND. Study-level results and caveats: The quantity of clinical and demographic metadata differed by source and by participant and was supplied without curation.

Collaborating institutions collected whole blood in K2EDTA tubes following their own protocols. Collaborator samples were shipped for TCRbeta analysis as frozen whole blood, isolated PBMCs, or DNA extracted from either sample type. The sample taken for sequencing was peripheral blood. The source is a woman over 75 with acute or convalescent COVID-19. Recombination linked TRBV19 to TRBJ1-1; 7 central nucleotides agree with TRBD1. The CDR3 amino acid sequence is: CASSTRTGNTEAFF. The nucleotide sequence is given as TGTGCCAGTAGTACCCGGACAGGGAACACTGAAGCTTTCTTT. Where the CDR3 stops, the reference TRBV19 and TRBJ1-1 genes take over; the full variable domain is DGGITQSPKYLFRKEGQNVTLSCEQNLNHDAMYWYRQDPGQGLRLIYYSQIVNDFQKGDIAEGYSVSREKKESFPLTVTSAQKNPTAFYLCASSTRTGNTEAFFGQGTRLTVV.